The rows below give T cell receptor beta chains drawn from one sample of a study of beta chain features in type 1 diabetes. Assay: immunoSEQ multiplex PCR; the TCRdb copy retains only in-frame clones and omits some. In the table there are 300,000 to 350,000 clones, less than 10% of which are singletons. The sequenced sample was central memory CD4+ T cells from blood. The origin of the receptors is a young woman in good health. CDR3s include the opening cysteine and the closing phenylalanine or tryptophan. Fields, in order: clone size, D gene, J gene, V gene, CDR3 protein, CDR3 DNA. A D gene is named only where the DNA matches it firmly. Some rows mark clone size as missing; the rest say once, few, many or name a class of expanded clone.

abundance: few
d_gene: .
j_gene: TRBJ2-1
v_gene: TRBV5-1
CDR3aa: CASKERSSYNEQFF
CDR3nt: TGCGCCAGCAAGGAGCGGAGCTCCTACAATGAGCAGTTCTTC

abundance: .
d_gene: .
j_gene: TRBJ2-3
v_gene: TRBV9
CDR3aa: CASSVADPRGRTDTQYF
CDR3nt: TGTGCCAGCAGCGTAGCTGACCCTAGGGGACGCACAGATACGCAGTATTTT

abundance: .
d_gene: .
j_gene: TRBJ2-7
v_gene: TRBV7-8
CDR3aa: CASSNGRKTYEQYF
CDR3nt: TGTGCCAGCAGTAACGGACGGAAGACCTACGAGCAGTACTTC

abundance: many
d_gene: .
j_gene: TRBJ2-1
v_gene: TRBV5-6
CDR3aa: CASSFQGGEQFF
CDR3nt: TGTGCCAGCAGCTTTCAGGGTGGGGAGCAGTTCTTC

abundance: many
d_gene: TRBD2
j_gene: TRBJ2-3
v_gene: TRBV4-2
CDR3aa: CASSQAREATDTQYF
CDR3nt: TGTGCCAGCAGCCAAGCGCGGGAGGCGACAGATACGCAGTATTTT

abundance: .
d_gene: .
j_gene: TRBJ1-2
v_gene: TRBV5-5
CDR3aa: CASSFTQLGYTF
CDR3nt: TGTGCCAGCAGCTTTACACAGCTTGGCTACACCTTC

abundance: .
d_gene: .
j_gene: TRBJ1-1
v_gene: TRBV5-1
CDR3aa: CASRVEGATEAFF
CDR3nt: TGCGCCAGCAGGGTAGAGGGAGCAACTGAAGCTTTCTTT

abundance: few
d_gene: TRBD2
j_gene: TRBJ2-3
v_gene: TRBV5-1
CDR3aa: CASSLAMGGLGTDTQYF
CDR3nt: TGCGCCAGCAGCTTGGCCATGGGCGGACTAGGCACAGATACGCAGTATTTT

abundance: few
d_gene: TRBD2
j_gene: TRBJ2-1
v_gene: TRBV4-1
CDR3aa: CASSQHSGTYNEQFF
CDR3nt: TGTGCCAGCAGCCAACATAGCGGGACCTACAATGAGCAGTTCTTC

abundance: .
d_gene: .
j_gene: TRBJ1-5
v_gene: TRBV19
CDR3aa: CASGEWGKHEPQHF
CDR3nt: TGTGCCAGCGGGGAATGGGGAAAACATGAGCCCCAGCATTTT

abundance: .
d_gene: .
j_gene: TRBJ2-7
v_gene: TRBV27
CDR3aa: CASSYRGGKTSYEQYF
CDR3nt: TGTGCCAGCAGTTATCGGGGTGGGAAGACCTCCTACGAGCAGTACTTC

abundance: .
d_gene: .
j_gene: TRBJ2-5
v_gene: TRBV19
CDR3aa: CASSNQGRKEETQYF
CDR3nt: TGTGCCAGTAGTAACCAGGGCAGAAAGGAAGAGACCCAGTACTTC

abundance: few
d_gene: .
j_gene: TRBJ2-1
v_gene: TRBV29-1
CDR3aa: CSAGTLSYNEQFF
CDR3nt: TGCAGCGCCGGGACCCTCTCCTACAATGAGCAGTTCTTC

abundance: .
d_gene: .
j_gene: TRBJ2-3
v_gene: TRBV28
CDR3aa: CASSLDTKTRTSTDTQYF
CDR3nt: TGTGCCAGCAGTTTGGATACCAAGACACGAACTAGCACAGATACGCAGTATTTT

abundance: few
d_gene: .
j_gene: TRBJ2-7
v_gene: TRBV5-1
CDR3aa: CASSSDSHSYEQYF
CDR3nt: TGCGCCAGCAGCAGCGACAGTCATTCCTACGAGCAGTACTTC